The clone carrying this T cell receptor (beta chain) has more than one count but fewer than ten. Its matching antigen is unknown. The entry originates in a study of early T cells in non-severe SARS-CoV-2 infection. Study-level information: Chains were not paired, and sequencing was done on bulk RNA from unsorted whole blood. Study results and caveats: Using VDJdb, the matching emphasized anti-spike CD8 responses while missing private and CD4 specificities.

As part of library construction, unique molecular identifiers were attached to individual cDNA molecules. MiXCR, applied by TCRdb to the 5' RACE reads, yields one record per CDR3 protein. The table includes approximately 84,000 distinct CDR3 sequences, less than 15% detected once. Specimen: whole blood. This clonotype originated in an adult who was a healthcare worker with PCR-confirmed SARS-CoV-2 infection or an uninfected control (not recorded which).

CDR3 sequence (DNA): TGTGCCAGCAGATGGAGGCTCGCCAGTGAAGCTTTCTTT. Encoded protein: CASRWRLASEAFF. V and J are TRBV3-1 and TRBJ1-1; D gene unclear. CDR1 LGHDT and CDR2 YNNKEL come from the germline V gene (reference sequence). CDR3 length: 13 amino acids. V dropped 6 bases and J dropped 7 bases, with 15 bases sitting between them. The full variable domain, completed using reference TRBV3-1 and TRBJ1-1, is DTAVSQTPKYLVTQMGNDKSIKCEQNLGHDTMYWYKQDSKKFLKIMFSYNNKELIINETVPNRFSPKSPDKAHLNLHINSLELGDSAVYFCASRWRLASEAFFGQGTRLTVV.